This TCR beta chain was recorded in a study of shared clonotypes between healthy human individuals. Study-level information: The study drew on a couple of women and a few men aged 18 to 49 as donors.

Original methodology: Junction-only immunoSEQ sequences carried no quality scores, so filtering differed. Profiling relied on immunoSEQ multiplex PCR, and the TCRdb table lists in-frame clones only, not all of them. V, J and clone size were drawn from that table, and D and trimming were deduced from the DNA. The sample contains 740,000 or so clones, 55% to 85% of which appear only once. Per germline, CDR1 MDHEN and CDR2 SYDVKM. The CDR3 extends over 13 amino acids. This clonotype originated in a woman younger than 45 in good health. The chain combines TRBV28 with TRBJ2-5; D remains unclear. The tail of the sequence fits TRBJ2-7 better, so the J call may be wrong. The sequenced sample consisted of memory CD4+ T cells sorted from blood. Subset given: CD45RA-negative fraction. CDR3 nucleotide sequence: TGTGCCAGCAGTTTCAGGAATCGGCTCGAGCAGTACTTC. Amino acids: CASSFRNRLEQYF.